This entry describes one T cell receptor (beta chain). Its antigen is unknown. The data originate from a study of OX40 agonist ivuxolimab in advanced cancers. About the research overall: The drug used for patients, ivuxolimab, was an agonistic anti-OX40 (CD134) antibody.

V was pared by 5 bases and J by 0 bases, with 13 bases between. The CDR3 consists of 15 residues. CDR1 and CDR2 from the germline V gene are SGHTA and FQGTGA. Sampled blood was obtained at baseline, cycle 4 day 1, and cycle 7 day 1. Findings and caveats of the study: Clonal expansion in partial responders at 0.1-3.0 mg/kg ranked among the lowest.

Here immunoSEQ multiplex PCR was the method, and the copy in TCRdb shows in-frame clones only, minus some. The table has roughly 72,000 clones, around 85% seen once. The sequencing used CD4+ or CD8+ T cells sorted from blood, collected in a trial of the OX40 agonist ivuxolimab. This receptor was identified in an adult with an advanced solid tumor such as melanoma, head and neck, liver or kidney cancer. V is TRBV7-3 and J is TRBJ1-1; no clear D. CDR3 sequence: CASSLIWWMNTEAFF. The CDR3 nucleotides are TGTGCCAGCAGCCTGATATGGTGGATGAACACTGAAGCTTTCTTT.